A selection of T cell receptor beta chains follows, all from one sample in a study of blood T cell repertoires in COVID-19. TCRdb's copy holds only in-frame clones and misses some; the assay was immunoSEQ multiplex PCR. The top ten hold 0.94% of the sample, which has under 300,000 clones, about nine tenths seen once. The sample comprised peripheral blood. The receptor source for this set is a woman aged 35 to 49 who had recovered from COVID-19. CDR3s leave out the opening cysteine and the closing phenylalanine or tryptophan.

TRBV4-1 ASSLGGGARSEAF
TRBV27 ASSLFPGQGGYEQY
TRBV12-3/TRBV12-4 ASRGQVVGEQY
TRBV28 ASSFWLAGGNEQF
TRBV20-1 SAPDRRKLF
TRBV30 AWSGWTSFYEQF
TRBV6-5 ASSYIVTGGYSEQF
TRBV27 ASSFGGAAYEQY
TRBV9 ASSVGSGTSYEQY
TRBV3-1/TRBV3-2 ASSPGAGNSYEQY
TRBV3-1/TRBV3-2 ASTSGGTAGEKLF
TRBV6-6 ASSLDTYEQY
TRBV7-2 ASAGTSGNNEQF
TRBV27 ASSELHLKETQY
TRBV30 AWWGQMNTEAF
TRBV30 AWGLAGAGPYNEQF
TRBV21-1 ASSPGQGATKNIQY